These T cell receptor beta chains were read from a single sample in a study of OX40 agonist ivuxolimab in advanced cancers. The data were produced by immunoSEQ multiplex PCR, yet TCRdb's version contains in-frame clones alone and is incomplete. The sample has 45,000 to 55,000 clones, around 80% seen once. Here the sequenced sample was CD4+ or CD8+ T cells sorted from blood, taken in a trial of the OX40 agonist ivuxolimab. The origin of the receptors is an adult with an advanced solid tumor such as melanoma, head and neck, liver or kidney cancer. The CDR3 runs from the conserved cysteine through the conserved F or W. Fields, in order: D gene, V gene, J gene, clone size, CDR3 DNA, CDR3 protein. A D gene is named only where the DNA matches it firmly. Not all rows give a size; the values are once, few, many and, for expanded clones, a class.

D: -
V: TRBV7-8
J: TRBJ1-2
size: medium-sized
DNA: TGTGCCAGCAGCTTGGGAGGGGCAGCGGTGAGCTATGGCTACACCTTC
CDR3: CASSLGGAAVSYGYTF

D: TRBD2
V: TRBV7-2
J: TRBJ2-5
size: once
DNA: TGTGCCAGCAGCTTAGGACCCCCTAGCGGGGGGGAAGAGACCCAGTACTTC
CDR3: CASSLGPPSGGEETQYF

D: -
V: TRBV7-8
J: TRBJ1-2
size: -
DNA: TGTGCCAGCAGCCCACAGCCTAACTATGGCTACACCTTC
CDR3: CASSPQPNYGYTF

D: -
V: TRBV28
J: TRBJ1-1
size: -
DNA: TGTGCCAGCAGCCAACCCCAGTGGAACACTGAAGCTTTCTTT
CDR3: CASSQPQWNTEAFF

D: -
V: TRBV7-8
J: TRBJ1-5
size: -
DNA: TGTGCCAGCAGCTTAGACTCAGGCGGGTATAGCAATCAGCCCCAGCATTTT
CDR3: CASSLDSGGYSNQPQHF

D: TRBD1
V: TRBV29-1
J: TRBJ1-3
size: -
DNA: TGCAGCGTAGAACGACAGGGCTTAGGAAACACCATATATTTT
CDR3: CSVERQGLGNTIYF

D: TRBD1
V: TRBV7-6
J: TRBJ2-3
size: once
DNA: TGTGCCAGCAGCCAGGGGGCTAGCACAGATACGCAGTATTTT
CDR3: CASSQGASTDTQYF

D: -
V: TRBV7-9
J: TRBJ1-3
size: few
DNA: TGTGCCAGCAGCTCGGGGGGGTCTGGAAACACCATATATTTT
CDR3: CASSSGGSGNTIYF

D: -
V: TRBV7-2
J: TRBJ1-2
size: -
DNA: TGTGCCAGCAGCCAAAATTCGGGAAACTATGGCTACACCTTC
CDR3: CASSQNSGNYGYTF

D: -
V: TRBV6-6
J: TRBJ2-1
size: few
DNA: TGTGCCAGCGGGGTAACCTACAATGAGCAGTTCTTC
CDR3: CASGVTYNEQFF